This TCR beta chain comes out of a study of T cells in Graves' hyperthyroidism and ophthalmopathy. General study results and limits: Prediction of ophthalmopathy progression came a median around 6.5 months pre-onset.

Using RNA transcripts as the source, TCR beta CDR3 regions were amplified. The TCR CDR3 was amplified in a first-round RT-PCR using the HTBI primer set. Using its own MiXCR run on the multiplex PCR reads, TCRdb lists one record per CDR3 protein. This sample has 500,000 to 600,000 distinct CDR3 sequences, with approximately 48% found just once. CDR3 length equals 15 residues. V shed 6 bases and J shed 2 bases, with 11 bases lying between them. The germline V gene encodes CDR1 LNHNV and CDR2 YYDKDF (reference sequence). The table lists this clonotype with many counts. Its antigen is not known. The chain has TRBV15 and TRBJ2-6; D not resolved. Material for sequencing was peripheral blood or thyroid tissue (not recorded which). The clonotype was recovered from an adult woman with Graves' disease, either hyperthyroidism or ophthalmopathy (not recorded which). The DNA of the CDR3 is TGTGCCACCAGGGGAATGCAAGCTGGGGCCAACGTCCTGACTTTC. Translating it yields CATRGMQAGANVLTF.